This passage covers 6 T cell receptor beta chains from one sample sequenced in a study of OX40 agonist ivuxolimab in advanced cancers. Clones were read by immunoSEQ multiplex PCR, and TCRdb kept only the in-frame ones, dropping some. Of approximately 86,000 clones listed, more than 75% are singletons. Source: CD4+ or CD8+ T cells sorted from blood, taken in a trial of the OX40 agonist ivuxolimab. These receptors came from an adult with an advanced solid tumor such as melanoma, head and neck, liver or kidney cancer.

The chain has TRBV28 and TRBJ2-1; TRBD2 aligns across 12 bases. The V gene's germline CDR1 is MDHEN and CDR2 SYDVKM. V lost 6 bases and J lost 9; bases outside the gene matches: 15. The CDR3 contains 17 residues. The CDR3 nucleotides are TGTGCCAGCAGGCTCCGTTTGACTAGCGGGAGCCATGGTGAGCAGTTCTTC. Translation: CASRLRLTSGSHGEQFF. The full variable domain, completed using reference TRBV28 and TRBJ2-1, is DVKVTQSSRYLVKRTGEKVFLECVQDMDHENMFWYRQDPGLGLRLIYFSYDVKMKEKGDIPEGYSVSREKKERFSLILESASTNQTSMYLCASRLRLTSGSHGEQFFGPGTRLTVL.

This rearrangement joins TRBV7-2 to TRBJ1-1, with 8 bases fitting TRBD1. The V and J ends lost 1 base and 5 bases, in that order; junction bases with no gene match: 6. Germline assignment: CDR1 SGHTA and CDR2 FQGNSA. This CDR3 has 15 residues. This CDR3 is CASSLETGVGTEAFF. The CDR3 bases are TGTGCCAGCAGCTTAGAGACAGGGGTGGGGACTGAAGCTTTCTTT. Variable domain in full (rest from reference TRBV7-2 and TRBJ1-1): GAGVSQSPSNKVTEKGKDVELRCDPISGHTALYWYRQSLGQGLEFLIYFQGNSAPDKSGLPSDRFSAERTGGSVSTLTIQRTQQEDSAVYLCASSLETGVGTEAFFGQGTRLTVV.

This clone was counted between two and nine times. The chain is built from TRBV5-6 and TRBJ2-7, with TRBD2 matching over 7 bases. V shed 3 bases, J shed 3 bases, and the junction held 3 bases outside the gene matches. Germline assignment: CDR1 SGHDT and CDR2 YYEEEE. This CDR3 is built from 13 residues. In DNA form, the CDR3 reads TGTGCCAGCAGCTCCCGGACTAGCTACGAGCAGTACTTC. Translating gives CASSSRTSYEQYF.

The rearrangement links TRBV7-8 to TRBJ2-3, with D tentatively TRBD2 (5 bases). This CDR3 comprises 14 residues. The V end was cut by 3 bases, the J end by 5 bases, with 12 bases between. Germline CDR1 and CDR2: SGHVS and FQNEAQ. CDR3 region: CASSFITSGDTQYF. CDR3 DNA: TGTGCCAGCAGCTTCATCACTAGTGGAGATACGCAGTATTTT.

This clone was counted a single time. The chain combines TRBV7-2 with TRBJ1-5; D is possibly TRBD1 (6 bases). Between the trimmed V and J ends, which lost 1 base and 6 bases, there was a span of 13 bases. There are 15 residues in the CDR3. From germline, CDR1 is SGHTA and CDR2 FQGNSA. The CDR3 nucleotides read TGTGCCAGCAGCTTAGTATCTGGGGGCAGTCAGCCCCAGCATTTT. Its translation: CASSLVSGGSQPQHF.

The chain combines TRBV10-2 with TRBJ2-1, with 8 bases matching TRBD1. The length of the CDR3 is 14 residues. The V gene's germline CDR1 is WSHSY and CDR2 SAAADI. V was pared by 6 bases and J by 4 bases, with 5 bases of the junction left unmatched. The CDR3 protein is CASSGTGRYNEQFF. In nucleotides, the CDR3 is TGCGCCAGCAGCGGGACAGGTCGTTACAATGAGCAGTTCTTC.